The clone carrying this T cell receptor (beta chain) turned up a few times. The data stem from a study of blood T cell repertoires in COVID-19. Germline CDR1 is SGHTA and CDR2 is FQGNSA. V dropped 5 bases and J dropped 2 bases, with 13 bases sitting between them. This CDR3 region has 14 residues. The assay was immunoSEQ multiplex PCR, and TCRdb's table has in-frame clones only and misses some. In the table there are about 190,000 clones, approximately 90% of which are singletons. Those enrolled, adults aged roughly 18 to 90 years, came from under 25 US areas. The sequence came from a woman in her thirties or forties in a cohort exposed to, infected with or recovered from COVID-19 (not recorded which). Sequencing input: PBMCs or T cells enriched from blood (not recorded which). The V and J genes are TRBV7-2 and TRBJ2-7; tentative D call: TRBD1 (5 bases). DNA for the CDR3: TGTGCCAGCAGCCCCTACCAGGGTCCCTACGAGCAGTACTTC. Amino acid sequence: CASSPYQGPYEQYF.